Listed here are 9 T cell receptor beta chains from one sample, sequenced in a study of blood T cell repertoires in COVID-19. Clones were sequenced by immunoSEQ multiplex PCR, and TCRdb holds only the in-frame ones, with some missing. Among about 99,000 clones listed, roughly 79% were seen once. Sequenced: peripheral blood. The source of these receptors is a man older than 75 with COVID-19, enrolled during active disease.

The chain recombines TRBV6-5 with TRBJ2-7; 9 nucleotides agree with TRBD1. In germline, CDR1 is MNHEY, CDR2 SVGAGI. This CDR3 is built from 14 residues. J gave up 6 bases and V 2 bases, and 5 bases lay outside the gene matches. The CDR3 sequence is CASSYGTGRFEQYF. In DNA form, the CDR3 reads TGTGCCAGCAGTTACGGGACAGGGCGTTTCGAGCAGTACTTC.

The chain employs TRBV5-6 and TRBJ2-1; D perhaps matches TRBD2 (6 bases). The length of the CDR3 is 15 residues. V shed 2 bases and J shed 0 bases, with 9 bases lying between them. Germline loops: CDR1 SGHDT, CDR2 YYEEEE. Here the CDR3 reads CASSFSGLSYNEQFF. CDR3 nucleotide sequence: TGTGCCAGCAGCTTTAGCGGCCTCTCCTACAATGAGCAGTTCTTC. Supplemented by reference TRBV5-6 and TRBJ2-1, the full variable domain reads DAGVTQSPTHLIKTRGQQVTLRCSPKSGHDTVSWYQQALGQGPQFIFQYYEEEERQRGNFPDRFSGHQFPNYSSELNVNALLLGDSALYLCASSFSGLSYNEQFFGPGTRLTVL.

The chain employs TRBV1 and TRBJ1-1; the D segment call TRBD1 is taken from the table without a DNA check. TRBV1 is reported as a pseudogene. CDR3 length: 13 residues. CDR3 nucleotides: TGCACCAGCAGCCGGCCAGGGAACACTGAAGCTTTCTTT. Translation gives CTSSRPGNTEAFF.

This clone was counted once. This chain links TRBV2 with TRBJ1-4; TRBD1 aligns across 10 bases. The V segment lost 7 bases and the J segment 8 bases; nucleotides outside the gene matches: 10. Germline V gene lookup returns CDR1 SNHLY and CDR2 FYNNEI. This CDR3 spans 15 amino acids. CDR3 in amino acids: CASKERGDRGEKLFF. The CDR3 DNA reads as TGTGCCAGCAAAGAGAGGGGGGACAGGGGAGAAAAACTGTTTTTT.

This clone was detected only once. The CDR3 loop is CASSLPGQGLYEQYF. Written as DNA, the CDR3 is TGTGCCAGCAGCTTACCGGGACAGGGCCTTTACGAGCAGTACTTC. The gene calls are TRBV5-4 and TRBJ2-7; 9 bases fit TRBD1. The J segment lost 4 bases and the V segment lost 2 bases, leaving 7 bases of the junction unmatched. Germline lookup yields CDR1 SGHNT and CDR2 YYREEE (reference sequence). The CDR3 consists of 15 residues.

The rearrangement joins TRBV18 to TRBJ2-2; tentative D call: TRBD1 (5 bases). In germline, CDR1 is KGHSH, CDR2 LQKENI. CDR3 size: 15 residues. Trimming took off 3 bases at V and 5 bases at J, with 13 bases between the two ends. This CDR3 is CASSPQLQGTGELFF. The CDR3 nucleotides are TGTGCCAGCTCACCTCAACTCCAGGGAACCGGGGAGCTGTTTTTT.

The V call is TRBV24-1, the J call TRBJ2-3; D is possibly TRBD1 (7 bases). V gave up 3 bases and J gave up 4 bases, with 13 bases separating them. Per the germline V gene, CDR1 is KGHDR and CDR2 is SFDVKD. The CDR3 spans 15 residues. The CDR3 DNA is TGTGCCACCAGTGATCCGGGCAGGGGGGCAGATACGCAGTATTTT. Translated: CATSDPGRGADTQYF.

This clone was seen just once. The chain links TRBV4-3 to TRBJ1-1; D may be TRBD1 (5 bases). V was pared by 1 base and J by 2 bases, with 14 bases between. Germline assignment: CDR1 LGHNA and CDR2 YSLEER. The CDR3 spans 16 residues. The CDR3 reads CASSQVKGVKNTEAFF. In nucleotides, the CDR3 is TGCGCCAGCAGCCAAGTGAAAGGGGTGAAAAACACTGAAGCTTTCTTT.

The rearrangement uses TRBV10-3 and TRBJ2-1; 7 positions agree with TRBD2. In germline, CDR1 is ENHRY, CDR2 SYGVKD. The V segment lost 2 bases and the J segment 1 base; nucleotides outside the gene matches: 5. CDR3 length: 16 residues. In DNA, the CDR3 is TGTGCCATCAGTGAGAGCCTAGCGGCATCCTACAATGAGCAGTTCTTC. Amino acid sequence: CAISESLAASYNEQFF.